The 19 T cell receptor beta chains in this list originate from one sample, sequenced in a study of cytomegalovirus exposure and HLA in healthy donors. This PCR relied on a set of 60 Vbeta primers and 13 Jbeta primers. The data were produced by immunoSEQ multiplex PCR, yet TCRdb's version contains in-frame clones alone and is incomplete. Among 100,000 to 150,000 clones listed, 78% were seen once. Sequencing input: PBMCs. These receptors were obtained from a man between 25 and 39 years old in good health and CMV-seropositive.

This clone occurred a few times. The V and J genes are TRBV7-6 and TRBJ2-7, with D unclear. V was cut by 5 bases and J by 3 bases, with 11 bases left in between. Germline-derived CDR1 and CDR2 are SGHVS and FNYEAQ. The CDR3 totals 13 residues. The CDR3 DNA sequence: TGTGCCAGCAGCATTACCGGTAACTACGAGCAGTACTTC. It translates to CASSITGNYEQYF. Drawing the rest from reference TRBV7-6 and TRBJ2-7, the complete variable domain is GAGVSQSPRYKVTKRGQDVALRCDPISGHVSLYWYRQALGQGPEFLTYFNYEAQQDKSGLPNDRFSAERPEGSISTLTIQRTEQRDSAMYRCASSITGNYEQYFGPGTRLTVT.

The J gene is TRBJ2-2, the V gene TRBV5-4; no reliable D call. This CDR3 has 15 residues. CDR1 is SGHNT, CDR2 YYREEE, per germline (reference sequence). The ends were cut back, 4 bases at V and 4 bases at J, with 14 bases in the middle. CDR3 sequence reads: CASSEAPTGTGELFF. DNA of the CDR3: TGTGCCAGCAGCGAAGCCCCAACGGGCACCGGGGAGCTGTTTTTT.

CDR3 in DNA: TGTGCCAGCAGTGAGGCGAAAGCGGGAGGGCCCCCCTACGAGCAGTACTTC. Its protein is CASSEAKAGGPPYEQYF. The V and J genes are TRBV2 and TRBJ2-7; TRBD2 aligns across 10 bases. The CDR3 totals 17 residues. CDR1 and CDR2 (germline): SNHLY, FYNNEI. With V trimmed by 3 bases and J by 2 bases, 10 bases remained unmatched.

The gene calls are TRBV14 and TRBJ1-1; D is perhaps TRBD1 (5 bases). Per germline, CDR1 SGHDN and CDR2 FVKESK. The CDR3 has 14 amino acids. Trimming cost V 0 bases and J 0 bases, with 5 bases left between them. CDR3 protein: CASSQETVNTEAFF. The CDR3 DNA is TGTGCCAGCAGCCAAGAGACAGTGAACACTGAAGCTTTCTTT.

V is TRBV7-9 and J is TRBJ1-5; unclear D gene. Germline V gives CDR1 SEHNR, CDR2 FQNEAQ (reference sequence). V lost 1 base, J lost 0 bases, and 19 bases lay in between. This CDR3 is 19 amino acids long. The CDR3 DNA is TGTGCCAGCAGCTTAGATTTTGACGAGGGCGCGGGTAGCAATCAGCCCCAGCATTTT. Translated, it gives CASSLDFDEGAGSNQPQHF.

The chain has TRBV6-6 and TRBJ2-3, with D maybe TRBD2 (6 bases). The germline gives CDR1 MNHNY, CDR2 SVGAGI (reference sequence). This CDR3 contains 14 residues. V was trimmed by 4 bases and J by 6 bases, leaving 14 bases between them. The CDR3 DNA sequence: TGTGCCAGCAGTTTACGGGAGCGAGCTGATACGCAGTATTTT. It is translated as CASSLRERADTQYF.

The chain recombines TRBV5-5 with TRBJ2-7; 7 nucleotides agree with TRBD1. CDR1 and CDR2 from the germline V gene are SGHKS and YYEKEE (reference sequence). The CDR3 covers 12 residues. Unmatched junction bases numbered 2, after V lost 5 bases and J lost 3 bases. The DNA of the CDR3 is TGTGCCAGCAGTCGACAGGGCTACGAGCAGTACTTC. Its protein is CASSRQGYEQYF.

V gene TRBV30 combines with J gene TRBJ1-2; perhaps TRBD1 as D (5 bases). V was clipped by 2 bases and J by 5 bases, with 9 bases between them. The CDR3 is made up of 12 amino acids. CDR1 GTSNPN and CDR2 SVGIG come from the germline V gene (reference sequence). The CDR3 bases are TGTGCCTGGAGTCGCAGGGTTTATGGCTACACCTTC. Encoded protein: CAWSRRVYGYTF.

The rearrangement joins TRBV6-1 to TRBJ2-5; 12 nucleotides line up with TRBD2. Germline CDR1 reads MNHNS; CDR2 reads SASEGT. The CDR3 consists of 17 residues. Germline trimming cut 2 bases from V and 0 bases from J; bases unmatched to any gene: 4. CDR3: CASSELAGGGYQETQYF. The DNA for the CDR3 is TGTGCCAGCAGTGAACTAGCGGGAGGGGGGTACCAAGAGACCCAGTACTTC.

Only one count was recorded for this clone. V is TRBV10-1 and J is TRBJ2-1; D might be TRBD1 (5 bases). This CDR3 is 13 amino acids long. The germline V and J ends were trimmed by 10 bases and 6 bases, with 16 bases remaining between them. Germline CDR1 and CDR2: WNHNN and SYGVQD (reference sequence). The CDR3 DNA is TGCGCCACCAGCCTCAGGGTCGGCAATGAGCAGTTCTTC. Protein product: CATSLRVGNEQFF.

This rearrangement joins TRBV4-3 to TRBJ1-2; perhaps TRBD1 as D (5 bases). Germline V lookup: CDR1 LGHNA, CDR2 YSLEER. V shed 0 bases and J shed 5 bases, with 13 bases lying between them. The CDR3 is made up of 15 amino acids. CDR3 residues: CASSQDPQGNYGYTF. In DNA form, the CDR3 reads TGCGCCAGCAGCCAAGATCCCCAGGGCAATTATGGCTACACCTTC.

This clone was recorded a few times. The J gene is TRBJ1-2, the V gene TRBV11-2, with no clear D. Trimming shortened V by 4 bases and J by 7 bases, and 16 bases separated the two germline ends. The V gene's germline CDR1 is SGHAT and CDR2 FQNNGV. The CDR3 length is 14 residues. The CDR3, as DNA: TGTGCCAGCAGCTCCCTTGGAGGGAGCTTTGGCTACACCTTC. Amino acid sequence: CASSSLGGSFGYTF.

The V and J genes are TRBV9 and TRBJ1-2; 9 bases map to TRBD1. The trim removed 0 bases at V and 3 bases at J, leaving 6 bases unmatched. The V gene's germline CDR1 is SGDLS and CDR2 YYNGEE. This CDR3 region has 16 residues. Here the CDR3 reads CASSVGGTGNYYGYTF. CDR3 DNA sequence: TGTGCCAGCAGCGTAGGGGGGACAGGGAATTACTATGGCTACACCTTC.

The V gene is TRBV10-1, the J gene TRBJ2-7; TRBD2 matches 8 bases. CDR3 length equals 14 residues. CDR1 is WNHNN, CDR2 SYGVQD, per germline (reference sequence). Germline trimming cut 8 bases from V and 11 bases from J; bases unmatched to any gene: 17. CDR3 nucleotide sequence: TGCGCCAGCTACCGGGGGGGGGTCAGGGCGGCCGAGTACTTC. The encoded protein is CASYRGGVRAAEYF.

The genes are TRBV14 and TRBJ1-2; D is ambiguous. The CDR3 has 17 residues. Germline assignment: CDR1 SGHDN and CDR2 FVKESK. The V gene lost 4 bases and the J gene lost 2 bases, with 20 bases spanning the gap. This CDR3 is CASSRNPRQVRNYGYTF. The CDR3 DNA reads as TGTGCCAGCAGCCGCAATCCCCGGCAGGTGCGAAACTATGGCTACACCTTC. Together with reference TRBV14 and TRBJ1-2, the CDR3 gives the full variable domain: EAGVTQFPSHSVIEKGQTVTLRCDPISGHDNLYWYRRVMGKEIKFLLHFVKESKQDESGMPNNRFLAERTGGTYSTLKVQPAELEDSGVYFCASSRNPRQVRNYGYTFGSGTRLTVV.

This chain uses TRBV5-1 with TRBJ2-1; tentative D call: TRBD2 (6 bases). CDR1 is SGHRS and CDR2 is YFSETQ in the germline V gene. Deletions cut 0 bases from V and 4 bases from J, with 11 bases between. This CDR3 has 15 amino acids. The CDR3 region has the DNA TGCGCCAGCAGCTTGGTTTTAGCGGCTTACAATGAGCAGTTCTTC. As protein: CASSLVLAAYNEQFF.

This chain uses TRBV5-4 with TRBJ2-7; 11 bases are a match to TRBD2. J gave up 4 bases and V 0 bases, and 3 bases lay outside the gene matches. This CDR3 is built from 15 residues. Germline CDR1 and CDR2: SGHNT and YYREEE (reference sequence). CDR3 residues: CASSLESSGRYEQYF. The CDR3 DNA reads as TGTGCCAGCAGCTTGGAGTCTAGCGGGAGGTACGAGCAGTACTTC.

CDR3 in DNA: TGTGCCAGAAGCCCTCCAACAGGGATCAATGAGCAGTTCTTC. This sequence encodes CARSPPTGINEQFF. The V call is TRBV5-3, the J call TRBJ2-1, with D maybe TRBD1 (6 bases). TRBV5-3 qualifies as an ORF whose function is uncertain. This CDR3 has 14 residues. V lost 4 bases and J 6 bases, leaving 14 bases between the germline ends.

The rearrangement joins TRBV7-6 to TRBJ2-1, with D possibly TRBD2 on 5 matching bases. V lost 5 bases and J 8 bases, leaving 13 bases between the germline ends. CDR3 size: 13 residues. Germline CDR1 and CDR2: SGHVS and FNYEAQ. CDR3 residues: CASSPGLRDEQFF. CDR3 coding DNA: TGTGCCAGCAGCCCCGGACTTCGGGATGAGCAGTTCTTC.